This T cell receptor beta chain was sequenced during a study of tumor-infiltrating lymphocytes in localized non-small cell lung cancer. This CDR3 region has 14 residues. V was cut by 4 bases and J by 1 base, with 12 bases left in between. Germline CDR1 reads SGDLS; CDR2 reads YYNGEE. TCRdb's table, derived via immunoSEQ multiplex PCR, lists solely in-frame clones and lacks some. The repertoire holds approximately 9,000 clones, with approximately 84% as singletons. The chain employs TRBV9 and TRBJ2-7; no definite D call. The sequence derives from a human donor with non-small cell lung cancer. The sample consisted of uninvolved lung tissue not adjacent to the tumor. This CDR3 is CASSSTGQSYEQYF. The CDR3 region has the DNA TGTGCCAGCAGCTCCACTGGTCAGTCCTACGAGCAGTACTTC.